This entry features one T cell receptor (beta chain) sequence. The data originate from a study of blood T cell repertoires in COVID-19. About the research overall: The samples span acute and convalescent COVID-19 from the United States, Italy and Spain. In each case, the material was cDNA or gDNA derived from T cells, B-cell-depleted T cells, or PBMCs.

Per the study methods: The assay estimated nucleated cells by amplifying reference gene primers. Assay: immunoSEQ multiplex PCR; the TCRdb copy retains only in-frame clones and omits some. D and trimming come from the DNA, and the V and J calls and clone size come from that table. In the table there are over 110,000 clones, 80% to 90% of which are singletons. Sequencing input: peripheral blood. This clonotype was obtained from a man in his sixties with active or convalescent COVID-19.

The CDR3 is CASSLALQGSEAFF. The CDR3 bases are TGTGCCAGCAGCTTAGCGCTCCAGGGGTCTGAAGCTTTCTTT. This chain uses TRBV7-2 with TRBJ1-1, with D possibly matching TRBD1 (6 bases). The length of the CDR3 is 14 residues. CDR1 and CDR2 from the germline V gene are SGHTA and FQGNSA. The V and J ends lost 0 bases and 6 bases respectively, with 11 bases between them. Filled out from reference TRBV7-2 and TRBJ1-1, the complete variable domain reads GAGVSQSPSNKVTEKGKDVELRCDPISGHTALYWYRQSLGQGLEFLIYFQGNSAPDKSGLPSDRFSAERTGGSVSTLTIQRTQQEDSAVYLCASSLALQGSEAFFGQGTRLTVV.